This T cell receptor beta chain was sequenced during a study of shared clonotypes between healthy human individuals. At least ten counts were recorded for this clone. Its target is unknown. Measured with immunoSEQ multiplex PCR; TCRdb has only the in-frame clones, and not every one. The table has over a million clones, around 82% seen once; the top ten hold 0.55% to 0.7%. Findings of the study overall: When naive CD4 clonotypes were compared across several donors, about 5% were shared. Inspection by rarefaction showed sorted-subset sequencing to be incomplete despite large depth.

The V segment lost 7 bases and the J segment 8 bases; nucleotides outside the gene matches: 5. This CDR3 has 11 amino acids. In germline, CDR1 is DFQATT, CDR2 SNEGSKA (reference sequence). Input material: memory CD4+ T cells from PBMCs. Subset given: CD45RA-negative fraction. The TCR comes from a man aged 18-30 years in good health. Some clones in this sample may be carry-over from other donors' samples. V is TRBV20-1 and J is TRBJ2-3, with TRBD2 matching over 8 bases. Here the CDR3 reads CSGAGEFTQYF. The CDR3 DNA reads as TGCAGTGGAGCGGGAGAATTTACGCAGTATTTT.